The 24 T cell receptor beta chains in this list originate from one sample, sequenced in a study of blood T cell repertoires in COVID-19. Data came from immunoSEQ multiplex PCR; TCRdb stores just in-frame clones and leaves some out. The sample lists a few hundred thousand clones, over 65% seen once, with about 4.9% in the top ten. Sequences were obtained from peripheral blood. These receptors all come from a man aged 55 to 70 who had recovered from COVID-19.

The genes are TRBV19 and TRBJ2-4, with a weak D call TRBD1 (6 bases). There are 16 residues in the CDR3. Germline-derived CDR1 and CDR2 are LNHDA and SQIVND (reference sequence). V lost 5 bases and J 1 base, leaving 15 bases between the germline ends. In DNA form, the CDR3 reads TGTGCCAGTAGTGGCAAACCGCAGGGGGCCAAAAACATTCAGTACTTC. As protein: CASSGKPQGAKNIQYF.

The CDR3 DNA sequence: TGTGCCAGCTCACTGGCGGGAGCTAGCACAGATACGCAGTATTTT. Its protein is CASSLAGASTDTQYF. The chain combines TRBV18 with TRBJ2-3; 7 nucleotides align to TRBD2. The length of the CDR3 is 15 residues. V lost 4 bases to trimming and J lost 0 bases; unmatched junction nucleotides: 4. Germline values: CDR1 KGHSH, CDR2 LQKENI.

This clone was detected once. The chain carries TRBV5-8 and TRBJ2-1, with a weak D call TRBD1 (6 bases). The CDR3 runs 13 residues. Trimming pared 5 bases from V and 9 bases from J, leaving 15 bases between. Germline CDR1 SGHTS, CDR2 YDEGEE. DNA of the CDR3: TGTGCCAGCAGGGGGGCTGGGCCCGGTGAGCAGTTCTTC. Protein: CASRGAGPGEQFF.

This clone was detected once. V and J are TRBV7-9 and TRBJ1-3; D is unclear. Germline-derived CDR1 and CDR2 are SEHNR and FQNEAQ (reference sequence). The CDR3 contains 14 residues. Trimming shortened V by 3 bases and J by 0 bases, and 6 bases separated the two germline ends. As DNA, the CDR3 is TGTGCCAGCAGCTTGGGAGTCTCTGGAAACACCATATATTTT. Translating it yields CASSLGVSGNTIYF.

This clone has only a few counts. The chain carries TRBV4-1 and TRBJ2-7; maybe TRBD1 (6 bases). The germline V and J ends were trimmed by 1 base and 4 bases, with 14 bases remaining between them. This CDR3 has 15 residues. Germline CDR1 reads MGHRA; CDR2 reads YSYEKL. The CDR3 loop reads CASSQVLGASYEQYF. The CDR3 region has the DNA TGCGCCAGCAGCCAAGTGCTGGGGGCATCTTACGAGCAGTACTTC.

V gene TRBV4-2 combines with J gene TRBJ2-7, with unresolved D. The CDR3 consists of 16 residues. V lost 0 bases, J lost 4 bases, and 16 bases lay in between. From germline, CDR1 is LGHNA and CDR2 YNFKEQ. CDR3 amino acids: CASSQDFSSSPYEQYF. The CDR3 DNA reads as TGTGCCAGCAGCCAAGATTTCAGTTCCTCACCTTACGAGCAGTACTTC.

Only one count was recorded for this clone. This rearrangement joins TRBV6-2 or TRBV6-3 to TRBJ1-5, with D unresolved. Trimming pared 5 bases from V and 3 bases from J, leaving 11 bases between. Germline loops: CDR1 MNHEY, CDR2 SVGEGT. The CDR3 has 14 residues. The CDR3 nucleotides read TGTGCCAGCAGTCCCCGACTGATCAATCAGCCCCAGCATTTT. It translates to CASSPRLINQPQHF.

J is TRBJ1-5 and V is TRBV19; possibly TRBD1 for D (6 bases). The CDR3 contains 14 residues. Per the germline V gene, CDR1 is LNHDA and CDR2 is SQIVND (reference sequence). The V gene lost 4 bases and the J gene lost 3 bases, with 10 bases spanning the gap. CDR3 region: CASSTTGYNQPQHF. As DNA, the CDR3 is TGTGCCAGTAGTACAACAGGGTACAATCAGCCCCAGCATTTT. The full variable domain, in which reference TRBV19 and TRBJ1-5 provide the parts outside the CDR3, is DGGITQSPKYLFRKEGQNVTLSCEQNLNHDAMYWYRQDPGQGLRLIYYSQIVNDFQKGDIAEGYSVSREKKESFPLTVTSAQKNPTAFYLCASSTTGYNQPQHFGDGTRLSIL.

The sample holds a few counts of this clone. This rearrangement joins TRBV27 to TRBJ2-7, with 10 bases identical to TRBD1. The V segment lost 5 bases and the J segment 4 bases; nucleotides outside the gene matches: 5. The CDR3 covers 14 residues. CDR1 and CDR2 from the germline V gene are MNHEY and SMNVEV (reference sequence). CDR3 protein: CASSPTGGMYEQYF. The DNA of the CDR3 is TGTGCCAGCAGTCCGACAGGGGGCATGTACGAGCAGTACTTC.

CDR3 residues: CASSYSGRGEQYF. CDR3 nucleotide sequence: TGTGCCAGCAGTTACTCGGGGCGGGGCGAGCAGTACTTC. This sequence joins TRBV6-5 and TRBJ2-7; tentative D call: TRBD2 (6 bases). This CDR3 comprises 13 residues. Germline loops: CDR1 MNHEY, CDR2 SVGAGI. V lost 0 bases, J lost 6 bases, and 9 bases lay in between.

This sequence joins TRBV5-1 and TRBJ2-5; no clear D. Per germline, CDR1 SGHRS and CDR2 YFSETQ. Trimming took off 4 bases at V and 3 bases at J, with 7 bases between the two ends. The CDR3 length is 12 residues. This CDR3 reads CASSSPKETQYF. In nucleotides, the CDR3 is TGCGCCAGCAGCAGCCCAAAAGAGACCCAGTACTTC.

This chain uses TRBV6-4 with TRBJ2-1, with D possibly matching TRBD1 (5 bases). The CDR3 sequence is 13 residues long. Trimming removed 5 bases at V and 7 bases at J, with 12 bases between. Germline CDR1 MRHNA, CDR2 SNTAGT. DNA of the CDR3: TGTGCCAGCAGTTTCTCCAGGGATAATGAGCAGTTCTTC. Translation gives CASSFSRDNEQFF.

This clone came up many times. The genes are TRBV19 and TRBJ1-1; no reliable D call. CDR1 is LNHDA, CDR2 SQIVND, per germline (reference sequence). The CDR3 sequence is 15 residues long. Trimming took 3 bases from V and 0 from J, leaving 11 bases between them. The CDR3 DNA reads TGTGCCAGTAGTATCGGGGAAGTCATGAACACTGAAGCTTTCTTT. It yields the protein CASSIGEVMNTEAFF.

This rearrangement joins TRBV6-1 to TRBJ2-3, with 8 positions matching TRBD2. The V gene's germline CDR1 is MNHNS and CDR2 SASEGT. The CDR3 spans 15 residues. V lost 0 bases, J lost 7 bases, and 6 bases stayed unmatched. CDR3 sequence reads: CASSEAGASGHTQYF. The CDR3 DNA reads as TGTGCCAGCAGTGAAGCGGGGGCTAGCGGGCATACGCAGTATTTT.

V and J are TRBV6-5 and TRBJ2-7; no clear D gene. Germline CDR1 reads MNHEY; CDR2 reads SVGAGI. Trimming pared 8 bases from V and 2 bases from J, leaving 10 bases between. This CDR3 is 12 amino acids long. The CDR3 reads CASGQYPYEQYF. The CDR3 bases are TGTGCCAGCGGTCAGTATCCCTACGAGCAGTACTTC.

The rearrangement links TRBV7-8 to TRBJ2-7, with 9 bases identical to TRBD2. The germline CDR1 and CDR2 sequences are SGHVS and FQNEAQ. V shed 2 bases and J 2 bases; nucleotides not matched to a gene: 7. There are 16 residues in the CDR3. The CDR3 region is CASSLRGGGAAYEQYF. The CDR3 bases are TGTGCCAGCAGCTTACGTGGCGGGGGGGCAGCCTACGAGCAGTACTTC.

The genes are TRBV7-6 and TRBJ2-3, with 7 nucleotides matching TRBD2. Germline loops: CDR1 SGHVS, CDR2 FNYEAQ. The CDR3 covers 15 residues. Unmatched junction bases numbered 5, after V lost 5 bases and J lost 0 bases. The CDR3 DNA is TGTGCCAGCAGCCCTAGCGGAGCTAGCACAGATACGCAGTATTTT. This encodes CASSPSGASTDTQYF.

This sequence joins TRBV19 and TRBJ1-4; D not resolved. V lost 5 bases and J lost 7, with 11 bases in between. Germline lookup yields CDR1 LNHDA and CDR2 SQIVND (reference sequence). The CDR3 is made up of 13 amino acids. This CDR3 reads CASSRRRTEKLFF. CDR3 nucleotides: TGTGCCAGTAGTCGGAGGAGAACTGAAAAACTGTTTTTT. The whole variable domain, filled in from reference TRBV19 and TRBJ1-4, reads DGGITQSPKYLFRKEGQNVTLSCEQNLNHDAMYWYRQDPGQGLRLIYYSQIVNDFQKGDIAEGYSVSREKKESFPLTVTSAQKNPTAFYLCASSRRRTEKLFFGSGTQLSVL.

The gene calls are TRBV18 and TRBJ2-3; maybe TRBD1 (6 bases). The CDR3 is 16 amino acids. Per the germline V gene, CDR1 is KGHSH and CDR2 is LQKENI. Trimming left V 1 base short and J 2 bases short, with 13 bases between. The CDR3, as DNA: TGTGCCAGCTCACCACGACAGGTTGACACCACAGATACGCAGTATTTT. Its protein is CASSPRQVDTTDTQYF. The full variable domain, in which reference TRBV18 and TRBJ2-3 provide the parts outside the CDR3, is NAGVMQNPRHLVRRRGQEARLRCSPMKGHSHVYWYRQLPEEGLKFMVYLQKENIIDESGMPKERFSAEFPKEGPSILRIQQVVRGDSAAYFCASSPRQVDTTDTQYFGPGTRLTVL.

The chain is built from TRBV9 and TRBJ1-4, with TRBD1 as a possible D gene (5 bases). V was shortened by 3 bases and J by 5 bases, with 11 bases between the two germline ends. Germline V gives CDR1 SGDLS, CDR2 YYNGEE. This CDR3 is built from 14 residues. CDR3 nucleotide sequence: TGTGCCAGCAGCGAGACAGAAGGGAATGAAAAACTGTTTTTT. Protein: CASSETEGNEKLFF.

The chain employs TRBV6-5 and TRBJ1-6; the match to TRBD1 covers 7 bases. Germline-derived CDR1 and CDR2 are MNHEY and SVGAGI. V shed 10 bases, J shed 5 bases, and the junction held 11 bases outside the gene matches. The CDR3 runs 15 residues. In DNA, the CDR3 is TGTGCCAAGAGGTCGGGGGACAGCAATAATTCACCCCTCCACTTT. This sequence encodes CAKRSGDSNNSPLHF.

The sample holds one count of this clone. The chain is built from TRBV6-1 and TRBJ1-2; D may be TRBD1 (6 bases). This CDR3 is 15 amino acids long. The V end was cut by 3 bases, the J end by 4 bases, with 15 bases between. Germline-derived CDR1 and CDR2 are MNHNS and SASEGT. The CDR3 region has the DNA TGTGCCAGCAGTGAGATTCTAGGGACAATCTATGGCTACACCTTC. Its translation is CASSEILGTIYGYTF.

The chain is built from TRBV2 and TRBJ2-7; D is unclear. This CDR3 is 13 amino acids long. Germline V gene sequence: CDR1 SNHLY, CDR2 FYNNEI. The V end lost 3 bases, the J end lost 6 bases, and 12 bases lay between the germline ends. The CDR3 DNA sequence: TGTGCCAGCAGTGAGGGTCCCCGCGGCGAGCAGTACTTC. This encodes CASSEGPRGEQYF.

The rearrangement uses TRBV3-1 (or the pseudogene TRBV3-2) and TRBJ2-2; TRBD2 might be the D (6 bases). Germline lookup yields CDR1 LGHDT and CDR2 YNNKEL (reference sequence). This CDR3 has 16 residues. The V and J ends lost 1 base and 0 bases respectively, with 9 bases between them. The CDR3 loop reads CASSQGPGANTGELFF. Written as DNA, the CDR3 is TGTGCCAGCAGCCAAGGCCCGGGAGCGAACACCGGGGAGCTGTTTTTT.